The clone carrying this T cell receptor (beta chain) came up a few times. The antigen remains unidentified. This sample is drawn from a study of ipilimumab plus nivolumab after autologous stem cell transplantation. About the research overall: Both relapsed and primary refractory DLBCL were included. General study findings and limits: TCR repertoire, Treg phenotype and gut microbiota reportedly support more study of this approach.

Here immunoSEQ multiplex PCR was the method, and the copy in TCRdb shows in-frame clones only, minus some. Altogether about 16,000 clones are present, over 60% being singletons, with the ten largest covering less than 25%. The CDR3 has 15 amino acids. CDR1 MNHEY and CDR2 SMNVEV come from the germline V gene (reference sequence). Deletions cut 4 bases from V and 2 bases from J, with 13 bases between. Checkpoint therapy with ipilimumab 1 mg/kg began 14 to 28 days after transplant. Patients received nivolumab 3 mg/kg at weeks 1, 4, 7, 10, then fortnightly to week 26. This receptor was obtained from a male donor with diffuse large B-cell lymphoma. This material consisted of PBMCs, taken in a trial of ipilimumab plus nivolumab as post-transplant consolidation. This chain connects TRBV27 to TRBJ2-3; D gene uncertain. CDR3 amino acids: CASSSSQGLTDTQYF. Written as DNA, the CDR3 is TGTGCCAGCAGTTCCTCCCAAGGCCTCACAGATACGCAGTATTTT.